The source of this TCR beta chain is a study of early T cells in non-severe SARS-CoV-2 infection. This clonotype has a count of ten or more. Its target is not known. Study-level results: The study's VDJdb matching favored anti-spike CD8 responses and missed private and CD4 specificities.

CDR3 length equals 16 residues. The ends lost 0 bases at V and 3 bases at J; junction bases unmatched: 8. Germline assignment: CDR1 SEHNR and CDR2 FQNEAQ (reference sequence). The library protocol tagged individual cDNA molecules with unique molecular identifiers. MiXCR, applied by TCRdb to the 5' RACE reads, yields one record per CDR3 protein. The table lists 46,000 or so distinct CDR3 sequences, 13% of them singletons. This sequence joins TRBV7-9 and TRBJ2-7; 7 bases align to TRBD1. The sequence came from an adult who was a healthcare worker with PCR-confirmed SARS-CoV-2 infection or an uninfected control (not recorded which). Sequenced: whole blood. The CDR3 sequence is CASSLAETGNDYEQYF. In nucleotides, the CDR3 is TGTGCCAGCAGCTTAGCGGAGACAGGGAACGACTACGAGCAGTACTTC.